This TCR beta chain appears in the sequencing data of a study of blood T cell repertoires in COVID-19. The CDR3 covers 15 residues. The germline CDR1 and CDR2 sequences are MNHEY and SVGAGI. V was shortened by 4 bases and J by 4 bases, with 14 bases between the two germline ends. Authors' methods: Scientists estimated how many nucleated cells there were by amplifying reference gene primers. Clones were sequenced by immunoSEQ multiplex PCR, and TCRdb holds only the in-frame ones, with some missing. V, J and clone size are taken as reported in that table, and D and trimming were inferred from the DNA itself. Of about 120,000 clones in the sample, 90% were seen once.

This TCR came from a human donor with active COVID-19. The donor label of this sample is uncertain. The rearrangement joins TRBV6-5 to TRBJ1-3; possibly TRBD1 for D (5 bases). Sequencing used peripheral blood. CDR3 bases: TGTGCCAGCAGTTGGGGCCGGGTTGCAGGAAACACCATATATTTT. This sequence encodes CASSWGRVAGNTIYF.